Presented here are 29 T cell receptor beta chains from one specimen sequenced in a study of glioma-infiltrating T cells after dendritic cell vaccination. Produced via immunoSEQ multiplex PCR; TCRdb's table is partial and in-frame only. The sample holds tens of thousands of clones; 82% are singletons and the top ten take 9.2%. The specimen was blood, collected before dendritic cell vaccination. Receptors originate from a human donor with glioblastoma.

The rearrangement joins TRBV5-4 to TRBJ1-1; TRBD1 matches at 8 bases. The CDR3 extends over 16 amino acids. Germline lookup yields CDR1 SGHNT and CDR2 YYREEE (reference sequence). J lost 8 bases, V lost 1 base, and 13 bases had no gene match. The CDR3 loop is CASSLRGDRPEGEAFF. CDR3 nucleotide sequence: TGTGCCAGCAGCTTGAGGGGGGACAGGCCAGAAGGGGAAGCTTTCTTT.

The table lists this clone with a count of one. V gene TRBV30 combines with J gene TRBJ1-1; maybe TRBD1 (6 bases). Trimming took 0 bases from V and 10 from J, leaving 9 bases between them. From germline, CDR1 is GTSNPN and CDR2 SVGIG (reference sequence). The CDR3 loop spans 11 amino acids. CDR3 DNA sequence: TGTGCCTGGAGTGTGGGACATCTAGCTTTCTTT. Residues: CAWSVGHLAFF.

The chain combines TRBV5-1 with TRBJ2-7; 7 bases align to TRBD2. J lost 7 bases, V lost 1 base, and 5 bases had no gene match. The CDR3 extends over 13 amino acids. Germline V lookup: CDR1 SGHRS, CDR2 YFSETQ. CDR3 loop: CASSLYSGEEQYF. CDR3 bases: TGCGCCAGCAGCTTGTACAGCGGGGAAGAGCAGTACTTC.

In its sample, this clone was seen once. The rearrangement joins TRBV27 to TRBJ2-1, with D tentatively TRBD1 (6 bases). This CDR3 spans 17 amino acids. V lost 3 bases to trimming and J lost 8 bases, with 23 bases between them. The germline CDR1 and CDR2 sequences are MNHEY and SMNVEV (reference sequence). The CDR3 DNA reads as TGTGCCAGCAGTTTGGAAGGACAGTCCTCGGTCCGATATGAGCAGTTCTTC. It is translated as CASSLEGQSSVRYEQFF.

This clone turned up a few times. The genes are TRBV14 and TRBJ1-1; D remains ambiguous. The CDR3 sequence is 13 residues long. CDR1 is SGHDN and CDR2 is FVKESK in the germline V gene. Trimming left V 4 bases short and J 6 bases short, with 12 bases between. CDR3 region: CASSLRYRAEAFF. The CDR3 DNA sequence: TGTGCCAGCAGCCTTCGTTACCGGGCTGAAGCTTTCTTT.

The chain employs TRBV29-1 and TRBJ1-2, with TRBD1 matching 7 bases. This CDR3 contains 11 residues. Germline assignment: CDR1 SQVTM and CDR2 ANQGSEA. V lost 7 bases, J lost 6 bases, and 5 bases stayed unmatched. CDR3 nucleotides: TGCAGCGCGACAGGGACTCATGGCTACACCTTC. Protein sequence: CSATGTHGYTF.

This chain connects TRBV12-5 to TRBJ2-1; TRBD2 agrees at 7 bases. V lost 6 bases, J lost 8 bases, and 16 bases stayed unmatched. CDR1 and CDR2 (germline): LGHNT, FRNRAP. This CDR3 has 16 residues. This chain's CDR3 is CASGSAGGGGFDEQFF. In DNA, the CDR3 is TGTGCTAGTGGCTCGGCCGGCGGGGGAGGTTTCGATGAGCAGTTCTTC.

The chain employs TRBV5-6 and TRBJ1-1; 10 nucleotides match TRBD1. Germline-derived CDR1 and CDR2 are SGHDT and YYEEEE. J was trimmed by 3 bases and V by 5 bases; bases with no gene match: 4. The CDR3 contains 14 residues. In DNA form, the CDR3 reads TGTGCCAGCAGGTCGACAGGGGGCTACACTGAAGCTTTCTTT. The encoded protein is CASRSTGGYTEAFF.

In its sample, this clone was seen once. This sequence joins TRBV28 and TRBJ1-5; TRBD1 might be the D (5 bases). The germline V gene has CDR1 MDHEN and CDR2 SYDVKM. V shed 3 bases and J shed 2 bases, with 14 bases lying between them. The CDR3 length is 16 residues. CDR3: CASSLSGDKGNQPQHF. The DNA of the CDR3 is TGTGCCAGCAGTTTGTCGGGGGATAAGGGCAATCAGCCCCAGCATTTT.

This rearrangement joins TRBV10-1 to TRBJ1-6; TRBD1 is a possible D gene (5 bases). CDR1 and CDR2 (germline): WNHNN, SYGVQD (reference sequence). V lost 0 bases, J lost 9 bases, and 12 bases lay in between. The CDR3 length is 15 residues. CDR3 loop: CASSESVTVGSPLHF. The DNA of the CDR3 is TGCGCCAGCAGTGAGTCCGTGACAGTCGGTTCACCCCTCCACTTT.

This chain joins TRBV28 and TRBJ1-3; D gene unclear. Per the germline V gene, CDR1 is MDHEN and CDR2 is SYDVKM. The CDR3 sequence is 13 residues long. Trimming stripped 7 bases from V and 0 bases from J, with 7 bases between. The CDR3 here is CASTLISGNTIYF. Here the CDR3 DNA reads TGTGCCAGCACCCTTATCTCTGGAAACACCATATATTTT.

CDR3 in DNA: TGTGCCAGCAGCCAAAGACAATATAATTCACCCCTCCACTTT. This translates into CASSQRQYNSPLHF. The rearrangement uses TRBV14 and TRBJ1-6, with D unclear. The V and J ends lost 2 bases and 4 bases respectively, with 6 bases between them. CDR3 length: 14 amino acids. Germline V gene data show CDR1 as SGHDN and CDR2 as FVKESK.

The chain couples TRBV5-1 to TRBJ1-6; D is possibly TRBD1 (6 bases). The CDR3 has 13 amino acids. Trimming stripped 6 bases from V and 10 bases from J, with 14 bases between. Germline lookup yields CDR1 SGHRS and CDR2 YFSETQ. CDR3 DNA: TGCGCCAGCAAGGGGGGGGATGGCTCACCCCTCCACTTT. Its protein product is CASKGGDGSPLHF.

The chain links TRBV5-1 to TRBJ2-4; 15 bases map to TRBD2. The CDR3 spans 19 residues. The J segment lost 2 bases and the V segment lost 1 base, leaving 7 bases of the junction unmatched. CDR1 SGHRS and CDR2 YFSETQ come from the germline V gene. CDR3 coding DNA: TGCGCCAGCAGCTTGAATCCGGGACTAGCGGGGGGTTCCAAAAACATTCAGTACTTC. Translating it yields CASSLNPGLAGGSKNIQYF.

V is TRBV6-5 and J is TRBJ1-2; 10 bases line up with TRBD1. Germline CDR1 is MNHEY and CDR2 is SVGAGI. Trimming took 6 bases from V and 4 from J; bases not matched to a gene: 5. This CDR3 contains 14 residues. The CDR3 DNA is TGTGCCAGCAGCCGGGGACAGGGGATCTATGGCTACACCTTC. This gives the protein CASSRGQGIYGYTF.

V and J are TRBV19 and TRBJ2-7; 9 nucleotides line up with TRBD2. Germline CDR1 is LNHDA and CDR2 is SQIVND (reference sequence). The CDR3 contains 15 residues. The V gene end was trimmed by 3 bases and the J gene end by 2 bases; junction bases not matched to a gene: 5. CDR3 bases: TGTGCCAGTAGTATGGGCGGGGGGGGACCCTACGAGCAGTACTTC. It codes for CASSMGGGGPYEQYF.

This clone was recorded once. This chain joins TRBV6-5 and TRBJ2-7, with D tentatively TRBD2 (5 bases). CDR1 is MNHEY and CDR2 is SVGAGI in the germline V gene. Trimming took 7 bases from V and 6 from J, leaving 16 bases between them. The CDR3 loop spans 13 amino acids. The CDR3 DNA reads TGTGCCAGCACGGGGTTATGGCGAGGCGAGCAGTACTTC. Its protein product is CASTGLWRGEQYF.

V usage is TRBV27 and J usage is TRBJ2-3; D is uncertain. V was trimmed by 3 bases and J by 5 bases, leaving 12 bases between them. The germline gives CDR1 MNHEY, CDR2 SMNVEV (reference sequence). The CDR3 runs 14 residues. CDR3 protein: CASSFFNPGDTQYF. The CDR3 region has the DNA TGTGCCAGCAGTTTTTTTAATCCGGGAGATACGCAGTATTTT.

This clone turned up a few times. The chain combines TRBV19 with TRBJ1-5; tentatively, D is TRBD1 (5 bases). This CDR3 comprises 14 residues. Trimming shortened V by 0 bases and J by 6 bases, and 9 bases separated the two germline ends. Germline-derived CDR1 and CDR2 are LNHDA and SQIVND (reference sequence). DNA for the CDR3: TGTGCCAGTAGTATAGAGGAGGGGAGTCAGCCCCAGCATTTT. Protein: CASSIEEGSQPQHF.

This clone was found a few times. The V gene is TRBV5-6, the J gene TRBJ1-2; weak D call: TRBD1 (5 bases). This CDR3 comprises 13 residues. Germline CDR1 reads SGHDT; CDR2 reads YYEEEE. The V end was cut by 1 base, the J end by 6 bases, with 10 bases between. The CDR3 DNA sequence: TGTGCCAGCAGCTTGTGGGCGGGGGATGGCTACACCTTC. Protein product: CASSLWAGDGYTF. Based on the CDR3 plus reference TRBV5-6 and TRBJ1-2, the full variable domain is DAGVTQSPTHLIKTRGQQVTLRCSPKSGHDTVSWYQQALGQGPQFIFQYYEEEERQRGNFPDRFSGHQFPNYSSELNVNALLLGDSALYLCASSLWAGDGYTFGSGTRLTVV.

The chain combines TRBV15 with TRBJ2-6; 10 bases are shared with TRBD2. This CDR3 is built from 19 residues. CDR1 LNHNV and CDR2 YYDKDF come from the germline V gene (reference sequence). After removal of 0 bases from V and 4 bases from J, the junction contained 9 bases not matched to a gene. CDR3 coding DNA: TGTGCCACCAGCAGAGATCAACTAGCGGGGTATTACGGGGCCAACGTCCTGACTTTC. It codes for CATSRDQLAGYYGANVLTF. The full variable domain, with the rest looked up from reference TRBV15 and TRBJ2-6, is DAMVIQNPRYQVTQFGKPVTLSCSQTLNHNVMYWYQQKSSQAPKLLFHYYDKDFNNEADTPDNFQSRRPNTSFCFLDIRSPGLGDTAMYLCATSRDQLAGYYGANVLTFGAGSRLTVL.

This chain connects TRBV5-6 to TRBJ1-1; D unresolved. CDR1 is SGHDT, CDR2 YYEEEE, per germline. Trimming removed 3 bases at V and 2 bases at J, with 8 bases between. CDR3 length: 13 residues. The CDR3 DNA follows: TGTGCCAGCAGCTGGAGTGGCAACACTGAAGCTTTCTTT. Protein sequence: CASSWSGNTEAFF.

This clone has only one observation. This chain links TRBV10-3 with TRBJ2-1; D is possibly TRBD1 (6 bases). V dropped 7 bases and J dropped 8 bases, with 12 bases sitting between them. The CDR3 is 12 residues long. The germline gives CDR1 ENHRY, CDR2 SYGVKD. The CDR3 here is CAINSQGYEQFF. CDR3 nucleotides: TGTGCCATCAACTCGCAGGGGTATGAGCAGTTCTTC.

V usage is TRBV7-2 and J usage is TRBJ2-7; 8 bases are a match to TRBD2. Losses at the gene ends were 1 base for V and 5 bases for J; bases not matched to a gene: 4. CDR1 SGHTA and CDR2 FQGNSA come from the germline V gene. The CDR3 totals 14 residues. CDR3 sequence (DNA): TGTGCCAGCAGCTTAGTTGGCGGGGGGCACGAGCAGTACTTC. Its translation is CASSLVGGGHEQYF.

This clone was seen only once. The V gene is TRBV28, the J gene TRBJ2-7; a possible D gene is TRBD1 (6 bases). V was clipped by 6 bases and J by 7 bases, with 16 bases between them. Looked up from germline, CDR1 is MDHEN and CDR2 is SYDVKM. The CDR3 runs to 13 residues. CDR3 sequence: CASSGWGLLEQYF. The CDR3 DNA reads TGTGCCAGCAGCGGTTGGGGGCTCCTAGAGCAGTACTTC.

The chain joins TRBV9 to TRBJ1-1; TRBD1 might be the D (5 bases). Looked up from germline, CDR1 is SGDLS and CDR2 is YYNGEE. Trimming cost V 0 bases and J 3 bases, with 9 bases left between them. CDR3 length: 14 residues. CDR3 DNA: TGTGCCAGCAGCGTAGGGGGCAGGGACACTGAAGCTTTCTTT. This codes for CASSVGGRDTEAFF.

This sequence joins TRBV4-1 and TRBJ2-7, with 9 bases lining up with TRBD1. V lost 0 bases and J lost 3; bases outside the gene matches: 6. The V gene's germline CDR1 is MGHRA and CDR2 YSYEKL. The CDR3 extends over 16 amino acids. In DNA form, the CDR3 reads TGCGCCAGCAGCCAAGAACCCGGGACAGGGATCTACGAGCAGTACTTC. Its protein is CASSQEPGTGIYEQYF.

The CDR3 sequence: CASSPYGNEQFF. In DNA form, the CDR3 reads TGTGCCAGCAGCCCCTACGGGAATGAGCAGTTCTTC. This chain links TRBV7-2 with TRBJ2-1; no clear D. Trimming shortened V by 5 bases and J by 7 bases, and 9 bases separated the two germline ends. The CDR3 is made up of 12 amino acids. Germline loops: CDR1 SGHTA, CDR2 FQGNSA.

J is TRBJ1-2 and V is TRBV6-5, with 7 nucleotides matching TRBD1. The V gene end was trimmed by 0 bases and the J gene end by 7 bases; junction bases not matched to a gene: 11. The CDR3 has 16 residues. CDR1 is MNHEY, CDR2 SVGAGI, per germline. DNA for the CDR3: TGTGCCAGCAGTTACTCGATGGGAAGGGGGCCAAGTGGCTACACCTTC. Translated, it gives CASSYSMGRGPSGYTF.